These 18 T cell receptor beta chains were sequenced from one sample in a study of long-term antiretroviral therapy in people with HIV. At the survey level, the v3.0 immunoSEQ assay was run. The data were produced by immunoSEQ multiplex PCR, yet TCRdb's version contains in-frame clones alone and is incomplete. This repertoire shows about 35,000 clones, 65% to 85% found once; its top ten account for under 4%. The specimen comprised unsorted PBMCs, sampled 3 years after starting antiretroviral therapy. The receptors here all came from a man aged 50 to 60 with HIV.

Sample share makes this clone medium-sized (0.01 to 0.1%). The chain couples TRBV6-5 to TRBJ1-5; tentative D call: TRBD1 (5 bases). The V end lost 5 bases, the J end lost 6 bases, and 11 bases lay between the germline ends. Germline V gives CDR1 MNHEY, CDR2 SVGAGI. CDR3 size: 13 residues. CDR3 protein: CASSLRQLQPQHF. Here the CDR3 DNA reads TGTGCCAGCAGTCTTAGACAGCTTCAGCCCCAGCATTTT.

The chain employs TRBV2 and TRBJ2-1, with D possibly TRBD1 on 6 matching bases. The V gene's germline CDR1 is SNHLY and CDR2 FYNNEI. Between the trimmed V and J ends, which lost 6 bases and 4 bases, there was a span of 19 bases. The CDR3 is made up of 16 amino acids. For the CDR3, the DNA is TGTGCCAGCAGAATGGACAGCGCTAGGCTTTACAATGAGCAGTTCTTC. Protein product: CASRMDSARLYNEQFF.

The chain recombines TRBV11-2 with TRBJ2-7, with TRBD1 identical over 7 bases. Germline CDR1 SGHAT, CDR2 FQNNGV. The CDR3 totals 14 residues. V lost 2 bases to trimming and J lost 3 bases; unmatched junction nucleotides: 4. CDR3 in amino acids: CASSLIAGGYEQYF. CDR3 DNA: TGTGCCAGCAGCTTAATCGCAGGGGGCTACGAGCAGTACTTC.

This rearrangement joins TRBV6-6 to TRBJ1-5, with 9 bases fitting TRBD1. Germline values: CDR1 MNHNY, CDR2 SVGAGI (reference sequence). The ends lost 6 bases at V and 6 bases at J; junction bases unmatched: 6. CDR3 length: 14 amino acids. Written as DNA, the CDR3 is TGTGCCAGCAGCCTCACAGGGGGCGGTCAGCCCCAGCATTTT. Its protein is CASSLTGGGQPQHF.

The gene calls are TRBV7-9 and TRBJ1-1; TRBD1 might be the D (6 bases). The germline CDR1 and CDR2 sequences are SEHNR and FQNEAQ (reference sequence). CDR3 size: 15 residues. Trimming removed 5 bases from V and 1 base from J, with 14 bases in between. CDR3 sequence: CASSRTEIGNTEAFF. CDR3 sequence (DNA): TGTGCCAGCAGCCGGACAGAAATCGGGAACACTGAAGCTTTCTTT. The full variable domain, in which reference TRBV7-9 and TRBJ1-1 provide the parts outside the CDR3, is DTGVSQNPRHKITKRGQNVTFRCDPISEHNRLYWYRQTLGQGPEFLTYFQNEAQLEKSRLLSDRFSAERPKGSFSTLEIQRTEQGDSAMYLCASSRTEIGNTEAFFGQGTRLTVV.

This chain joins TRBV10-3 and TRBJ2-5, with a weak D call TRBD1 (5 bases). The V end lost 0 bases, the J end lost 2 bases, and 7 bases lay between the germline ends. The CDR3 covers 14 residues. The germline gives CDR1 ENHRY, CDR2 SYGVKD. The CDR3 bases are TGTGCCATCAGTGAGTCGGGGCAGCAAGAGACCCAGTACTTC. This encodes CAISESGQQETQYF.

The J gene is TRBJ2-7, the V gene TRBV7-2; TRBD2 might be the D (5 bases). Germline lookup yields CDR1 SGHTA and CDR2 FQGNSA. Trimming pared 1 base from V and 10 bases from J, leaving 20 bases between. The CDR3 totals 15 residues. This CDR3 reads CASSLVRDGTLGQYF. In nucleotides, the CDR3 is TGTGCCAGCAGCTTAGTAAGAGACGGTACACTAGGCCAGTACTTC.

This chain links TRBV5-1 with TRBJ2-5; D is uncertain. Germline V gene sequence: CDR1 SGHRS, CDR2 YFSETQ. The CDR3 covers 15 residues. Trimming cost V 6 bases and J 2 bases, with 17 bases left between them. CDR3 residues: CASTDLFAPQETQYF. The CDR3 coding sequence is TGCGCCAGCACCGACCTGTTCGCTCCTCAAGAGACCCAGTACTTC.

The J gene is TRBJ2-3, the V gene TRBV5-6; 8 positions agree with TRBD1. Trimming cost V 2 bases and J 6 bases; bases outside gene matches: 8. Looked up from germline, CDR1 is SGHDT and CDR2 is YYEEEE. The CDR3 length is 15 residues. CDR3 protein: CASSFAGGTGDTQYF. CDR3 nucleotides: TGTGCCAGCAGCTTTGCAGGGGGCACGGGCGATACGCAGTATTTT.

A single count supports this clone. The genes are TRBV4-3 and TRBJ2-7, with D possibly TRBD1 on 6 matching bases. The CDR3 is 14 amino acids. Germline CDR1 reads LGHNA; CDR2 reads YSLEER. V lost 4 bases, J lost 6 bases, and 16 bases lay in between. CDR3 sequence (DNA): TGCGCCAGCAGCCCCCAAAGGGGGTCGAGCGAGCAGTACTTC. Protein product: CASSPQRGSSEQYF.

V usage is TRBV7-2 and J usage is TRBJ2-7; the D gene is possibly TRBD2 (5 bases). Germline loops: CDR1 SGHTA, CDR2 FQGNSA. V gave up 2 bases and J gave up 3 bases, with 11 bases separating them. The CDR3 totals 14 residues. The CDR3, as DNA: TGTGCCAGCAGCTTATACGAGGGTTACTACGAGCAGTACTTC. Its translation: CASSLYEGYYEQYF.

This clone appeared a few times. This chain joins TRBV28 and TRBJ1-5, with 9 bases aligning to TRBD1. Germline values: CDR1 MDHEN, CDR2 SYDVKM. The J segment lost 5 bases and the V segment lost 6 bases, leaving 8 bases of the junction unmatched. This CDR3 contains 15 residues. CDR3 in amino acids: CASRDYTGGDQPQHF. Here the CDR3 DNA reads TGTGCCAGCAGAGATTACACAGGGGGCGATCAGCCCCAGCATTTT. The variable domain in full, with the rest retrieved from reference TRBV28 and TRBJ1-5, is DVKVTQSSRYLVKRTGEKVFLECVQDMDHENMFWYRQDPGLGLRLIYFSYDVKMKEKGDIPEGYSVSREKKERFSLILESASTNQTSMYLCASRDYTGGDQPQHFGDGTRLSIL.

The genes are TRBV6-5 and TRBJ1-5, with D possibly matching TRBD1 (6 bases). The CDR3 length is 15 residues. Trimming shortened V by 1 base and J by 0 bases, and 7 bases separated the two germline ends. Germline values: CDR1 MNHEY, CDR2 SVGAGI. The CDR3 reads CASSYLGGSNQPQHF. The CDR3 DNA reads TGTGCCAGCAGTTACTTAGGGGGTAGCAATCAGCCCCAGCATTTT.

V and J are TRBV6-5 and TRBJ2-3; no firm D call. The V end lost 7 bases, the J end lost 0 bases, and 5 bases lay between the germline ends. The CDR3 runs to 12 residues. CDR1 and CDR2 from the germline V gene are MNHEY and SVGAGI. CDR3 sequence reads: CASTTSTDTQYF. CDR3 nucleotide sequence: TGTGCCAGCACCACTAGCACAGATACGCAGTATTTT.

The chain joins TRBV4-1 to TRBJ1-1; no firm D call. The CDR3 runs 16 residues. Per germline, CDR1 MGHRA and CDR2 YSYEKL. Trimming left V 2 bases short and J 0 bases short, with 13 bases between. The CDR3 coding sequence is TGCGCCAGCAGCCAACCTACACGGGTTATGAACACTGAAGCTTTCTTT. Translation gives CASSQPTRVMNTEAFF.

In this sample, this clone turned up a few times. This sample also contains other DNA sequences that code for the same CDR3. The chain joins TRBV30 to TRBJ1-5; no reliable D call. Germline V gene sequence: CDR1 GTSNPN, CDR2 SVGIG (reference sequence). CDR3 length equals 13 residues. Trimming took off 0 bases at V and 2 bases at J, with 5 bases between the two ends. This CDR3 is CAWSVQGNQPQHF. For the CDR3, the DNA is TGTGCCTGGAGTGTACAAGGCAATCAGCCCCAGCATTTT.

The chain is built from TRBV6-6 and TRBJ2-1; D may be TRBD2 (6 bases). Germline loops: CDR1 MNHNY, CDR2 SVGAGI (reference sequence). The CDR3 contains 14 residues. V was shortened by 7 bases and J by 7 bases, with 17 bases between the two germline ends. CDR3 protein: CASNRRGESNEQFF. CDR3 sequence (DNA): TGTGCCAGCAACCGGCGGGGTGAAAGTAATGAGCAGTTCTTC.

This rearrangement joins TRBV19 to TRBJ2-1, with TRBD1 matching over 8 bases. V trimming: 5 bases; J trimming: 8 bases; junction bases outside the gene matches: 8. CDR1 is LNHDA, CDR2 SQIVND, per germline (reference sequence). The CDR3 extends over 14 amino acids. This CDR3 is CASSLRQGTDEQFF. CDR3 bases: TGTGCCAGTAGTTTACGACAGGGGACCGATGAGCAGTTCTTC. The variable domain in full, completed from reference TRBV19 and TRBJ2-1, reads DGGITQSPKYLFRKEGQNVTLSCEQNLNHDAMYWYRQDPGQGLRLIYYSQIVNDFQKGDIAEGYSVSREKKESFPLTVTSAQKNPTAFYLCASSLRQGTDEQFFGPGTRLTVL.